The 18 T cell receptor beta chains below were found in one sample sequenced in a study of blood T cell repertoires in COVID-19. Assay used: immunoSEQ multiplex PCR; TCRdb lists only in-frame clones, some missing. The sample records about 52,000 clones, about 80% being singletons. The sample consisted of peripheral blood. All receptors come from a man in his 70s with active COVID-19.

The rearrangement links TRBV9 to TRBJ1-3, with D uncertain. The CDR3 is made up of 12 amino acids. CDR1 and CDR2 from the germline V gene are SGDLS and YYNGEE. V was clipped by 3 bases and J by 3 bases, with 4 bases between them. DNA of the CDR3: TGTGCCAGCAGCGCCAATGGAAACACCATATATTTT. Encoded protein: CASSANGNTIYF.

This chain uses TRBV7-2 with TRBJ1-1; D call uncertain. Germline loops: CDR1 SGHTA, CDR2 FQGNSA. V was pared by 2 bases and J by 4 bases, with 8 bases between. The CDR3 has 13 residues. CDR3 in DNA: TGTGCCAGCAGCTTAAGCGTAGGCACTGAAGCTTTCTTT. Translating it yields CASSLSVGTEAFF.

The genes are TRBV29-1 and TRBJ1-2; D unresolved. Germline loops: CDR1 SQVTM, CDR2 ANQGSEA. V shed 5 bases and J shed 0 bases, with 7 bases lying between them. The CDR3 sequence is 12 residues long. CDR3 nucleotides: TGCAGCGTTATGGAGGCTAACTATGGCTACACCTTC. Translated, it gives CSVMEANYGYTF.

V gene TRBV28 combines with J gene TRBJ1-4; 10 bases fit TRBD1. This CDR3 has 15 amino acids. V lost 6 bases and J lost 8; bases outside the gene matches: 9. The germline gives CDR1 MDHEN, CDR2 SYDVKM. CDR3 nucleotide sequence: TGTGCCAGCAGCCCCGTGGGACAGGGGACCGAAAAACTGTTTTTT. Amino acids: CASSPVGQGTEKLFF.

The table lists this clone with a count of one. The rearrangement links TRBV5-5 to TRBJ1-5; D gene unclear. This CDR3 comprises 12 residues. V was pared by 2 bases and J by 7 bases, with 7 bases between. The germline gives CDR1 SGHKS, CDR2 YYEKEE (reference sequence). The chain's CDR3 is CASSFPGQPQHF. The CDR3 DNA reads as TGTGCCAGCAGCTTCCCAGGACAGCCCCAGCATTTT.

The CDR3 here is CATSRGLLETQYF. The CDR3 region has the DNA TGTGCCACCAGCAGAGGACTCCTAGAGACCCAGTACTTC. The chain couples TRBV15 to TRBJ2-5; no clear D gene. The CDR3 covers 13 residues. V was cut by 1 base and J by 4 bases, with 7 bases left in between. The germline CDR1 and CDR2 sequences are LNHNV and YYDKDF (reference sequence).

This clone was seen only a few times. This chain joins TRBV5-4 and TRBJ1-2; TRBD1 agrees at 10 bases. The V gene's germline CDR1 is SGHNT and CDR2 YYREEE (reference sequence). This CDR3 comprises 17 residues. After removal of 5 bases from V and 2 bases from J, the junction contained 12 bases not matched to a gene. The CDR3 sequence: CASREGMAGQGNYGYTF. CDR3 coding DNA: TGTGCCAGCAGGGAAGGGATGGCGGGACAGGGGAACTATGGCTACACCTTC.

This clone was seen a few times. The rearrangement links TRBV20-1 to TRBJ1-2; perhaps TRBD1 as D (5 bases). Germline V gene sequence: CDR1 DFQATT, CDR2 SNEGSKA (reference sequence). The CDR3 has 15 residues. V lost 3 bases and J 9 bases, leaving 23 bases between the germline ends. CDR3 bases: TGCAGTGCTAGTCGGGCAATCAGGCAGGGAGGACGCTACACCTTC. This sequence encodes CSASRAIRQGGRYTF.

V usage is TRBV7-8 and J usage is TRBJ1-1; D remains ambiguous. This CDR3 comprises 12 residues. Trimming cost V 5 bases and J 5 bases, with 9 bases left between them. CDR1 and CDR2 from the germline V gene are SGHVS and FQNEAQ. CDR3 nucleotides: TGTGCCAGCAGCCAGTCCAGGACTGAAGCTTTCTTT. This gives the protein CASSQSRTEAFF.

This clone was seen a single time. The V and J genes are TRBV5-4 and TRBJ1-3, with TRBD1 matching 8 bases. The junction had 7 bases not matched to a gene; V was cut back by 0 bases and J by 2 bases. CDR3 size: 17 residues. CDR1 is SGHNT, CDR2 YYREEE, per germline (reference sequence). CDR3 DNA: TGTGCCAGCAGCTTGGAGGTTGGACAGGGTCCTGGAAACACCATATATTTT. Translating gives CASSLEVGQGPGNTIYF.

This sequence joins TRBV6-5 and TRBJ2-5, with TRBD2 matching over 14 bases. CDR3 length equals 15 residues. Germline assignment: CDR1 MNHEY and CDR2 SVGAGI. The J segment lost 5 bases and the V segment lost 5 bases, leaving 4 bases of the junction unmatched. The CDR3: CASSTGLAGVETQYF. DNA of the CDR3: TGTGCCAGCAGTACGGGACTAGCGGGGGTTGAGACCCAGTACTTC.

This chain links TRBV7-2 with TRBJ2-7, with 8 bases matching TRBD2. Germline CDR1 is SGHTA and CDR2 is FQGNSA. There are 15 residues in the CDR3. With V trimmed by 3 bases and J by 0 bases, 4 bases remained unmatched. The CDR3, as DNA: TGTGCCAGCAGCTTTAGCGGGGTCAGCTCCTACGAGCAGTACTTC. Translated: CASSFSGVSSYEQYF.

The V and J genes are TRBV12-3 or TRBV12-4 and TRBJ1-5; tentatively, D is TRBD1 (5 bases). This CDR3 is built from 12 residues. Trimming took off 6 bases at V and 6 bases at J, with 9 bases between the two ends. The CDR3 loop reads CASRWTFQPQHF. The CDR3 DNA follows: TGTGCCAGCAGATGGACATTTCAGCCCCAGCATTTT.

The chain couples TRBV29-1 to TRBJ1-2; 10 bases are shared with TRBD1. The germline gives CDR1 SQVTM, CDR2 ANQGSEA. The CDR3 loop spans 13 amino acids. Trimming at V came to 6 bases and at J to 8 bases, leaving 9 bases not matched to a gene. The CDR3: CSVGQGPRYGYTF. For the CDR3, the DNA is TGCAGCGTGGGACAGGGGCCGCGGTACGGCTACACCTTC. Looking up the rest from reference TRBV29-1 and TRBJ1-2 gives the full variable domain: SAVISQKPSRDICQRGTSLTIQCQVDSQVTMMFWYRQQPGQSLTLIATANQGSEATYESGFVIDKFPISRPNLTFSTLTVSNMSPEDSSIYLCSVGQGPRYGYTFGSGTRLTVV.

The V and J genes are TRBV30 and TRBJ1-2; the match to TRBD1 covers 9 bases. The germline CDR1 and CDR2 sequences are GTSNPN and SVGIG (reference sequence). The CDR3 covers 12 residues. Germline trimming cut 6 bases from V and 6 bases from J; bases unmatched to any gene: 5. The CDR3 DNA reads as TGTGCCTGTGTACAGGGGGCAAATGGCTACACCTTC. It yields the protein CACVQGANGYTF. Combining the CDR3 with reference TRBV30 and TRBJ1-2 gives the whole variable domain SQTIHQWPATLVQPVGSPLSLECTVEGTSNPNLYWYRQAAGRGLQLLFYSVGIGQISSEVPQNLSASRPQDRQFILSSKKLLLSDSGFYLCACVQGANGYTFGSGTRLTVV.

The chain employs TRBV18 and TRBJ1-2; TRBD1 aligns across 9 bases. Germline loops: CDR1 KGHSH, CDR2 LQKENI. Trimming at V came to 3 bases and at J to 2 bases, leaving 7 bases not matched to a gene. The CDR3 runs to 16 residues. In DNA form, the CDR3 reads TGTGCCAGCTCACCTTTGGGACAGGGTTTGAACTATGGCTACACCTTC. Amino acid sequence: CASSPLGQGLNYGYTF.

The chain has TRBV7-9 and TRBJ1-2; 8 bases agree with TRBD1. In germline, CDR1 is SEHNR, CDR2 FQNEAQ (reference sequence). V was pared by 1 base and J by 7 bases, with 8 bases of the junction left unmatched. The CDR3 has 15 amino acids. In nucleotides, the CDR3 is TGTGCCAGCAGCTTAGGGGGAAGGACAGGGTTTGGCTACACCTTC. The encoded protein is CASSLGGRTGFGYTF. The full variable domain, its missing parts supplied by reference TRBV7-9 and TRBJ1-2, is DTGVSQNPRHKITKRGQNVTFRCDPISEHNRLYWYRQTLGQGPEFLTYFQNEAQLEKSRLLSDRFSAERPKGSFSTLEIQRTEQGDSAMYLCASSLGGRTGFGYTFGSGTRLTVV.

This chain connects TRBV28 to TRBJ1-5, with 12 bases fitting TRBD1. Germline CDR1 and CDR2: MDHEN and SYDVKM. V dropped 1 base and J dropped 2; count of bases not matched to a gene: 6. The CDR3 is 18 amino acids. The CDR3 nucleotides are TGTGCCAGCAGTTTATTGGGGACAGGGGGCGGGGGCAATCAGCCCCAGCATTTT. It specifies CASSLLGTGGGGNQPQHF.